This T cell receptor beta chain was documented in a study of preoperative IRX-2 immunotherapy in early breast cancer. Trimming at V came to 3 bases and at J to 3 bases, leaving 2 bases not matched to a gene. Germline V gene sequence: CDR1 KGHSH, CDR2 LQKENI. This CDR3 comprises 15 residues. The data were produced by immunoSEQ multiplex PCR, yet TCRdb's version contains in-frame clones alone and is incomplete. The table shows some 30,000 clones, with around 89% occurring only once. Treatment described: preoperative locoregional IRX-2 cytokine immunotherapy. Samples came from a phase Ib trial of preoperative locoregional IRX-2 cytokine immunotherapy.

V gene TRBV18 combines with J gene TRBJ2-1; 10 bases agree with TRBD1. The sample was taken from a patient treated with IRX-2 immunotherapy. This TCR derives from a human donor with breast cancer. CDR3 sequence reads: CASSPGQGVYNEQFF. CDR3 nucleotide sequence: TGTGCCAGCTCACCCGGACAGGGGGTCTACAATGAGCAGTTCTTC.